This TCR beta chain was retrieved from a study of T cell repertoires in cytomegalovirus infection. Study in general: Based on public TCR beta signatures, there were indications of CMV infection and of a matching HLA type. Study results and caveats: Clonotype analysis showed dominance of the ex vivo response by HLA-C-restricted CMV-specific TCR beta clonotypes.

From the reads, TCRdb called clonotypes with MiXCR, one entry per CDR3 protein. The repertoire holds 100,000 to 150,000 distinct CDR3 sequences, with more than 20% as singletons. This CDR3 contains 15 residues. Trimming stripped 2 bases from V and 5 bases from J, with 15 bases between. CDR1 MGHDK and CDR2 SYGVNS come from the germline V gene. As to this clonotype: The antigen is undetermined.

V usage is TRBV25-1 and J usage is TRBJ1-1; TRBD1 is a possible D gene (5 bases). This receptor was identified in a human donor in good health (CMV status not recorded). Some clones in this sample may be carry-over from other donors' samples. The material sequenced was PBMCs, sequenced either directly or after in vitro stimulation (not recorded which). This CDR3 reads CASSEIRAWGTEAFF. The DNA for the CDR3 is TGTGCCAGCAGTGAAATTCGGGCGTGGGGGACTGAAGCTTTCTTT.